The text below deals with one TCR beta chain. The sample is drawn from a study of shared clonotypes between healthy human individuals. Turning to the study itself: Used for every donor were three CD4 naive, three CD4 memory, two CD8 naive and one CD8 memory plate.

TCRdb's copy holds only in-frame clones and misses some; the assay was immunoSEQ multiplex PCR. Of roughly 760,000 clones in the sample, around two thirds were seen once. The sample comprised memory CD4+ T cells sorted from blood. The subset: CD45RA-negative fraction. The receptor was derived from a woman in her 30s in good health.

The CDR3 here is CASRGSGETQYF. CDR3 DNA sequence: TGTGCCAGTAGGGGATCAGGAGAGACCCAGTACTTC. V usage is TRBV19 and J usage is TRBJ2-5, with no clear D. The germline gives CDR1 LNHDA, CDR2 SQIVND (reference sequence). Trimming left V 6 bases short and J 4 bases short, with 9 bases between. The CDR3 consists of 12 residues.